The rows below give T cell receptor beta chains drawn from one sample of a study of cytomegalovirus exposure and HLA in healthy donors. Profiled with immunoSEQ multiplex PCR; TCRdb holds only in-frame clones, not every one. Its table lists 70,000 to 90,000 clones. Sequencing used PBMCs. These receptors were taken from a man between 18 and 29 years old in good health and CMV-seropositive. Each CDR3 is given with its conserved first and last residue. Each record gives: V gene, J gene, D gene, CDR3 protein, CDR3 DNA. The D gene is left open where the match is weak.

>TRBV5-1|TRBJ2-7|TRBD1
CASSLYRTGAYYEQYF
TGCGCCAGCAGCTTGTATCGGACAGGGGCTTACTACGAGCAGTACTTC
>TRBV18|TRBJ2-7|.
CASSPPETGGDEQYF
TGTGCCAGCTCACCACCCGAAACAGGGGGGGACGAGCAGTACTTC
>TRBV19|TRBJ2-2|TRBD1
CASSTGQGKTGELFF
TGTGCCAGTAGTACGGGACAGGGGAAGACCGGGGAGCTGTTTTTT
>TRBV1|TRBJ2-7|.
CTSSHRLLAGSSYEQYF
TGCACCAGCAGCCACCGTTTACTAGCGGGGAGCTCCTACGAGCAGTACTTC
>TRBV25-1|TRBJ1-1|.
CASGGVLGMNTEAFF
TGTGCCAGCGGGGGGGTTCTGGGGATGAACACTGAAGCTTTCTTT
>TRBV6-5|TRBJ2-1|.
CASSYKGLIFF
TGTGCCAGCAGTTACAAAGGACTTATCTTCTTC
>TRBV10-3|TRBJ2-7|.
CAISEGLAYEQYF
TGTGCCATCAGTGAGGGACTTGCCTACGAGCAGTACTTC
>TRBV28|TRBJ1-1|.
CASSLAGMDTEAFF
TGTGCCAGCAGTTTAGCAGGGATGGACACTGAAGCTTTCTTT
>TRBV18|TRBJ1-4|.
CASSPPIAGEKLFF
TGTGCCAGCTCACCACCGATCGCGGGAGAAAAACTGTTTTTT
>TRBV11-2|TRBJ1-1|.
CASSLDLGGYPEAFF
TGTGCCAGCAGCTTAGATTTGGGAGGGTATCCTGAAGCTTTCTTT
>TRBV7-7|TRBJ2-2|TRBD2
CASSLVASSGNTGELFF
TGTGCTAGCAGCTTAGTAGCGTCTAGCGGGAACACCGGGGAGCTGTTTTTT
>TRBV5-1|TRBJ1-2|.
CASSLDTGHVYGYTF
TGCGCCAGCAGCTTGGATACGGGACACGTCTATGGCTACACCTTC
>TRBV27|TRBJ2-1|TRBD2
CASSRSPGLAGKSSYNEQFF
TGTGCCAGCAGCCGATCCCCGGGACTAGCGGGAAAGAGCTCCTACAATGAGCAGTTCTTC
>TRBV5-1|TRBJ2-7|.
CASSGGSGSYEQYF
TGCGCCAGCAGCGGGGGGAGTGGCTCCTACGAGCAGTACTTC
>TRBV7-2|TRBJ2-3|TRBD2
CASSLARGSGGADTQYF
TGTGCCAGCAGCTTGGCCCGGGGTAGCGGGGGGGCAGATACGCAGTATTTT
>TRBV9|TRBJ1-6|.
CASSVGLGGRDNSPLHF
TGTGCCAGCAGCGTTGGTTTAGGGGGGAGGGATAATTCACCCCTCCACTTT
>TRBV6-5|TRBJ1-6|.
CASSDIRQNSPLHF
TGTGCCAGCAGTGACATCAGACAGAATTCACCCCTCCACTTT
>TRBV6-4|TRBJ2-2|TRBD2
CASRASGKSGELFF
TGTGCCAGCAGGGCTAGCGGGAAATCCGGGGAGCTGTTTTTT
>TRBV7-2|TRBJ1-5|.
CASSLRRGQPQHF
TGTGCCAGCAGCTTAAGGCGGGGGCAGCCCCAGCATTTT
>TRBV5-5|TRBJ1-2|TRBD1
CASSSTGEGGYTF
TGTGCCAGCAGCTCGACAGGGGAGGGTGGCTACACCTTC
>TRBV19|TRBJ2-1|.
CASSIPGNEQFF
TGTGCCAGTAGTATTCCGGGAAATGAGCAGTTCTTC
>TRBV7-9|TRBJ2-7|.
CASSPSTVHYEQYF
TGTGCCAGCAGTCCATCGACAGTTCACTACGAGCAGTACTTC
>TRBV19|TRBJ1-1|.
CASSTDRYTEAFF
TGTGCCAGTAGTACCGACAGGTACACTGAAGCTTTCTTT
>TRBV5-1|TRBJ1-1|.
CASSFEGAGTEAFF
TGCGCCAGCAGCTTCGAGGGCGCCGGCACTGAAGCTTTCTTT
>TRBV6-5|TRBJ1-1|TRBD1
CASSPTGVRAFF
TGTGCCAGCAGCCCTACAGGGGTGAGAGCTTTCTTT
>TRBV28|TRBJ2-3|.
CASSFGADTQYF
TGTGCCAGCAGTTTCGGGGCAGATACGCAGTATTTT
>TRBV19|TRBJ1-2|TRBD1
CASTFGTVNYGYTF
TGTGCCAGTACTTTTGGGACAGTTAACTATGGCTACACCTTC
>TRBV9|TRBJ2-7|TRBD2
CASSVGSGARYEQYF
TGTGCCAGCAGCGTAGGGAGCGGGGCAAGATACGAGCAGTACTTC
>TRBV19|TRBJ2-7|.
CASNRQGKGEQYF
TGTGCCAGTAACCGCCAGGGGAAGGGCGAGCAGTACTTC
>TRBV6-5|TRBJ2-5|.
CASSYSMLSYKETQYF
TGTGCCAGCAGTTACTCTATGTTATCATACAAAGAGACCCAGTACTTC
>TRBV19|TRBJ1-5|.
CASSWGGSNQPQHF
TGTGCCAGCTCGTGGGGAGGGAGCAATCAGCCCCAGCATTTT
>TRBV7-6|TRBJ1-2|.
CASSLALAGDGSYGYTF
TGTGCCAGCAGCTTAGCCCTGGCGGGGGACGGTAGCTATGGCTACACCTTC
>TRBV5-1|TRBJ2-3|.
CASSPAGGSTDTQYF
TGCGCCAGCAGCCCGGCCGGCGGGAGCACAGATACGCAGTATTTT
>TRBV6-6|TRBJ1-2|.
CASSYSGAEKDYGYTF
TGTGCCAGCAGTTACTCGGGGGCCGAGAAAGACTATGGCTACACCTTC
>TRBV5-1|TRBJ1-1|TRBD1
CASSSDRGTEAFF
TGCGCCAGCAGCTCCGACAGGGGCACTGAAGCTTTCTTT
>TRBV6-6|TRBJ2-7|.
CASKRGKTYEQYF
TGTGCCAGCAAAAGGGGGAAAACCTACGAGCAGTACTTC
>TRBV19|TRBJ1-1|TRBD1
CASSRGTVSTEAFF
TGTGCCAGTAGTAGGGGGACAGTAAGCACTGAAGCTTTCTTT
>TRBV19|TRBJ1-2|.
CASSTVNLYGYTF
TGTGCCAGTAGTACAGTTAACCTCTATGGCTACACCTTC
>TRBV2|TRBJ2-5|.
CASWTRDGGLSETQYF
TGTGCCAGCTGGACAAGAGACGGGGGGCTGAGTGAGACCCAGTACTTC
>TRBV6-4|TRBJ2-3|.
CASSDSQRSTDTQYF
TGTGCCAGCAGTGACTCCCAGCGGAGCACAGATACGCAGTATTTT
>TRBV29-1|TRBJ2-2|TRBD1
CSVAIQGAGTGELFF
TGCAGCGTTGCCATCCAGGGGGCGGGCACCGGGGAGCTGTTTTTT
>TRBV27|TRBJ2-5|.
CASSSYTSAGETQYF
TGTGCCAGCAGTTCGTATACTTCGGCAGGGGAGACCCAGTACTTC
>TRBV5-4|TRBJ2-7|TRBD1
CASSQTGLYEQYF
TGTGCCAGCAGTCAGACAGGGCTATACGAGCAGTACTTC
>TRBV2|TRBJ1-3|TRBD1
CASNLQGSGNTIYF
TGTGCCAGCAATCTACAGGGGTCTGGAAACACCATATATTTT
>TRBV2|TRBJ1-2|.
CASRELQESNYGYTF
TGTGCCAGCAGAGAACTACAGGAGTCTAACTATGGCTACACCTTC